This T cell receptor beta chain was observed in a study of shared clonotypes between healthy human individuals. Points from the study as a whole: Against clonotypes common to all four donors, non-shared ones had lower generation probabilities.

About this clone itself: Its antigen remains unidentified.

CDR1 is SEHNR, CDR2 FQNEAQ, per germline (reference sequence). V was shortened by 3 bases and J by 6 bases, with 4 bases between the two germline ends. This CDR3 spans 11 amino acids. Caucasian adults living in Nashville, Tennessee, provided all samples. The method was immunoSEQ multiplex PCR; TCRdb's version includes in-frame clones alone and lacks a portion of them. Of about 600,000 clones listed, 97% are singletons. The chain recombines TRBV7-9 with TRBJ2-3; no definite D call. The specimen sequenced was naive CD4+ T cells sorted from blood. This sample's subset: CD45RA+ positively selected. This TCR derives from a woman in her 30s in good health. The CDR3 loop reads CASSFEDTQYF. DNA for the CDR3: TGTGCCAGCAGCTTCGAGGATACGCAGTATTTT.